Sequencing of this T cell receptor beta chain was carried out in a study of read filtering for tumor transcriptome and immune sequencing. Study at large: R-ISS stage counts were eight or nine for I, roughly 16 for II, 6 or 7 for III. DNase treatment preceded whole-transcriptome library preparation. Study findings and constraints: Approximately 82% of IR-seq clonotypes had one read, totaling about 3.3% of reads; RNA-seq: 74.6% and 44.6%.

The library was built from around 400 ng RNA with molecular barcoded adaptors for alpha/delta and beta/gamma chains. Via MiXCR, TCRdb re-called the reads, giving one row per CDR3 protein. The table includes 130,000 or so distinct CDR3 sequences, 13% detected once. Sampling of bone marrow took place during active disease in every patient. CDR1 SNHLY and CDR2 FYNNEI come from the germline V gene. CDR3 length: 18 amino acids. Note on this clonotype: The target antigen is unknown. A junction boundary mismatches the germline segment, possibly from a read error.

The J gene is TRBJ2-2, the V gene TRBV2; 10 bases are shared with TRBD2. Source material: a population of CD138-negative cells sorted from bone marrow. The receptor was derived from a donor at least 40 years old with multiple myeloma. The chain's CDR3 is CDSTHGGAGGMDTGVLFF. The CDR3 DNA sequence: TGTGACAGCACGCATGGGGGAGCGGGAGGGATGGATACCGGGGTGCTGTTTTTT.